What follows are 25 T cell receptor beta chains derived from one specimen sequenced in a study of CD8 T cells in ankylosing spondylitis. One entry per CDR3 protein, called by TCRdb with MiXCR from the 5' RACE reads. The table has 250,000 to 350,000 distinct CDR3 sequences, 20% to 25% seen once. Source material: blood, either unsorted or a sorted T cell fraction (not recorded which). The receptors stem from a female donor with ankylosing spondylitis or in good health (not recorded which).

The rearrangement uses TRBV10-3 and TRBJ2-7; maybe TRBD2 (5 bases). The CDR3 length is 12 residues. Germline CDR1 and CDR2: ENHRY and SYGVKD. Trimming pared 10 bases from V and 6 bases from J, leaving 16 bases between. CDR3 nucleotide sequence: TGTGCCACCTGGGTCGGACTCGGCGAGCAGTACTTC. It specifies CATWVGLGEQYF.

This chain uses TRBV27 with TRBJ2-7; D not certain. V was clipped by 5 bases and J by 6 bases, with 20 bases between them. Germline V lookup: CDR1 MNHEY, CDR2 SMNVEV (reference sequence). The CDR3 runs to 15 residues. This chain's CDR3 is CASSPLGPDVSEQYF. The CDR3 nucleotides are TGTGCCAGCAGTCCCCTAGGCCCAGATGTTAGCGAGCAGTACTTC.

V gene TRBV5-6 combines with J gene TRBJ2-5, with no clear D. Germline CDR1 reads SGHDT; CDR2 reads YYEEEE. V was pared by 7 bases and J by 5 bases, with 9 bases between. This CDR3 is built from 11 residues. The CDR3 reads CASWVRETQYF. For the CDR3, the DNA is TGTGCCAGCTGGGTTAGGGAGACCCAGTACTTC.

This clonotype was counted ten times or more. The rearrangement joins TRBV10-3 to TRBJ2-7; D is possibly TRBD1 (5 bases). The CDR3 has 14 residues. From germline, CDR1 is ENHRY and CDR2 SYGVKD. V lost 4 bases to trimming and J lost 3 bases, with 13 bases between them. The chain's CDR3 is CAISARGGDYEQYF. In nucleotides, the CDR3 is TGTGCCATCAGTGCTAGGGGTGGGGACTACGAGCAGTACTTC.

CDR3 protein: CASSLPSAGGPCEQYF. The CDR3 DNA reads as TGTGCCAGCAGTTTGCCATCAGCGGGAGGGCCTTGCGAGCAGTACTTC. The genes are TRBV12-3 or TRBV12-4 and TRBJ2-7; TRBD2 matches at 10 bases. V shed 3 bases, J shed 6 bases, and the junction held 11 bases outside the gene matches. The CDR3 is 16 residues long.

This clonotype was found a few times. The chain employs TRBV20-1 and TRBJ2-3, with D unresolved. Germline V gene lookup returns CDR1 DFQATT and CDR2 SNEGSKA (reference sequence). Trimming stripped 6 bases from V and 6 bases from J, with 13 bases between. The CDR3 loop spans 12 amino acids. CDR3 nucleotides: TGCAGTGCCGCCACTTCCGGGGATACGCAGTATTTT. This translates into CSAATSGDTQYF.

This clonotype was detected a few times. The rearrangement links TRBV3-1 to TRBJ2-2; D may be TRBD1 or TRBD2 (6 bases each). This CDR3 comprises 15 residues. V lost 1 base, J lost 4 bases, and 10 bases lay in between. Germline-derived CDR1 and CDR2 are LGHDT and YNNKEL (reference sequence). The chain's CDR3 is CASSQGGARTGELFF. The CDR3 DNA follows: TGTGCCAGCAGCCAAGGGGGGGCCCGCACCGGGGAGCTGTTTTTT. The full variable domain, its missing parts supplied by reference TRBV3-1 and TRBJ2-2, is DTAVSQTPKYLVTQMGNDKSIKCEQNLGHDTMYWYKQDSKKFLKIMFSYNNKELIINETVPNRFSPKSPDKAHLNLHINSLELGDSAVYFCASSQGGARTGELFFGEGSRLTVL.

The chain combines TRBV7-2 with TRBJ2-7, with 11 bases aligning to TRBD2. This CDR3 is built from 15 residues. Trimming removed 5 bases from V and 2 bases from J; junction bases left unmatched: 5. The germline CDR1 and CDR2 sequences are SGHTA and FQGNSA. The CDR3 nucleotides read TGTGCCAGCAGCCGAAGACTAGCGGGACCCTACGAGCAGTACTTC. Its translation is CASSRRLAGPYEQYF.

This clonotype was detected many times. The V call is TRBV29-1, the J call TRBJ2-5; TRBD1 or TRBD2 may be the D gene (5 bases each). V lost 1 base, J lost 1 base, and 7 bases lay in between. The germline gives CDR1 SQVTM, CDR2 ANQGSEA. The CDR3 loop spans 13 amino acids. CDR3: CSVEARGQETQYF. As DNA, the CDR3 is TGCAGCGTTGAAGCGAGGGGCCAAGAGACCCAGTACTTC.

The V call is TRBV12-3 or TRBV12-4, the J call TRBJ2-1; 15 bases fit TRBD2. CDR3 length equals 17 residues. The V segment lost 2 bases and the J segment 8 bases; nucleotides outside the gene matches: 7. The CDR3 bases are TGTGCCAGCAGTTTACTAGGGACTAGCGGGAGGCCCCATGAGCAGTTCTTC. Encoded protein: CASSLLGTSGRPHEQFF.

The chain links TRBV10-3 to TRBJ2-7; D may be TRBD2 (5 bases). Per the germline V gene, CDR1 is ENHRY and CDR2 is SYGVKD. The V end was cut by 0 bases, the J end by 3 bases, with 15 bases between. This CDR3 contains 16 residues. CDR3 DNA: TGTGCCATCAGTGAGTCGAGATTAGTGAGGGACTACGAGCAGTACTTC. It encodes CAISESRLVRDYEQYF.

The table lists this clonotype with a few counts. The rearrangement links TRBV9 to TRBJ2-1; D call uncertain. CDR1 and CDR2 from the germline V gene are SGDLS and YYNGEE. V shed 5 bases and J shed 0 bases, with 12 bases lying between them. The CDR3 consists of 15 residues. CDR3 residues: CASSMDPFSYNEQFF. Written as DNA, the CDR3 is TGTGCCAGCAGTATGGACCCCTTCTCCTACAATGAGCAGTTCTTC.

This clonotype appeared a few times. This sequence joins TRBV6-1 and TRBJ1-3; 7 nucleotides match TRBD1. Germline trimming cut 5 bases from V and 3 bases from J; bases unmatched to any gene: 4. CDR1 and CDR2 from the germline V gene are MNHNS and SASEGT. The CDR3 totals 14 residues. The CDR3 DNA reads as TGTGCCAGCAGTATAGGGGGCGGTGGAAACACCATATATTTT. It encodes CASSIGGGGNTIYF.

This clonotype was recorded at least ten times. As DNA, the CDR3 is TGCGCCAGCAGCCAAATATTACGCGGAACCTACAATGAGCAGTTCTTC. This sequence encodes CASSQILRGTYNEQFF. The gene calls are TRBV4-3 and TRBJ2-1; D call uncertain. V lost 2 bases and J lost 2, with 13 bases in between. Germline loops: CDR1 LGHNA, CDR2 YSLEER. The CDR3 spans 16 residues.

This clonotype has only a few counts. The CDR3 is CASSLSPALAKNIQYF. The CDR3 nucleotides read TGTGCCAGCAGTTTATCCCCCGCACTAGCCAAAAACATTCAGTACTTC. J is TRBJ2-4 and V is TRBV27; D uncertain. Per germline, CDR1 MNHEY and CDR2 SMNVEV (reference sequence). Trimming removed 0 bases at V and 0 bases at J, with 9 bases between. The CDR3 is made up of 16 amino acids.

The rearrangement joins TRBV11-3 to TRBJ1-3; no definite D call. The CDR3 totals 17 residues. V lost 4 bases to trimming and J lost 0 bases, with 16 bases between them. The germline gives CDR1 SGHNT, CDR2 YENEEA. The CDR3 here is CASSSPPTGYSGNTIYF. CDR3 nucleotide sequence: TGTGCCAGCAGCTCCCCCCCCACTGGGTACTCTGGAAACACCATATATTTT.

CDR3: CASSPLGGNQETQYF. CDR3 DNA sequence: TGCGCCAGCAGCCCACTAGGCGGAAACCAAGAGACCCAGTACTTC. The chain links TRBV4-3 to TRBJ2-5, with a weak D call TRBD2 (5 bases). CDR3 size: 15 residues. V dropped 4 bases and J dropped 0 bases, with 12 bases sitting between them. Per the germline V gene, CDR1 is LGHNA and CDR2 is YSLEER.

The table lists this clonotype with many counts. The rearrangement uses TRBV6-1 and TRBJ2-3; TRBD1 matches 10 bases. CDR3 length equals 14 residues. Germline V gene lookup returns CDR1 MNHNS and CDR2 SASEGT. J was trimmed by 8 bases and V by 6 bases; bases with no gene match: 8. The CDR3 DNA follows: TGTGCCAGCAGGGCGGGACAGGGGTTCCGTACGCAGTATTTT. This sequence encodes CASRAGQGFRTQYF.

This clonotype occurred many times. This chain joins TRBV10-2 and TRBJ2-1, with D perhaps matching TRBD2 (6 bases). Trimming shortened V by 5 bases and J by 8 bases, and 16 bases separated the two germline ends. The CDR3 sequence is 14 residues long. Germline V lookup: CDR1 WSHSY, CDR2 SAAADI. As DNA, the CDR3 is TGCGCCAGCAGTCTACAGGAGGGCCAAGATGAGCAGTTCTTC. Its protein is CASSLQEGQDEQFF.

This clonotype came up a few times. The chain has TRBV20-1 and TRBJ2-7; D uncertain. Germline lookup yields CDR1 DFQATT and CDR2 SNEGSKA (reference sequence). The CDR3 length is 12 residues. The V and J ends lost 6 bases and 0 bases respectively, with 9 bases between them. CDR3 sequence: CSALRSSYEQYF. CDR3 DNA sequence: TGCAGTGCCCTTAGGAGCTCCTACGAGCAGTACTTC.

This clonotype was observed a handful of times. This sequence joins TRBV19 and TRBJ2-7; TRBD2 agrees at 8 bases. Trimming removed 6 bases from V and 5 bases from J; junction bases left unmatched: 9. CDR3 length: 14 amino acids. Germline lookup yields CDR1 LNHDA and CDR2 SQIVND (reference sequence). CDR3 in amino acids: CASRPGLGIHEQYF. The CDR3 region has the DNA TGTGCCAGTAGACCGGGACTAGGAATCCACGAGCAGTACTTC.

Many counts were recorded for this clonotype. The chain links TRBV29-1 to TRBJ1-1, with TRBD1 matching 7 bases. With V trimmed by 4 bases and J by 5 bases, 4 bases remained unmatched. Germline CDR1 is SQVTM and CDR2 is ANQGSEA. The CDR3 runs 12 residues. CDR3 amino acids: CSVGTGRTEAFF. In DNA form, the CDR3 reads TGCAGCGTTGGGACAGGAAGAACTGAAGCTTTCTTT.

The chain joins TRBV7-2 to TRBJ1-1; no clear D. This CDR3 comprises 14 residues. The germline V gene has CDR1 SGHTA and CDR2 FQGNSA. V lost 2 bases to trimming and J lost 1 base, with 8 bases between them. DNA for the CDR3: TGTGCCAGCAGCTTACACAGACAGAACACTGAAGCTTTCTTT. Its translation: CASSLHRQNTEAFF. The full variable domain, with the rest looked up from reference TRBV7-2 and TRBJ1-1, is GAGVSQSPSNKVTEKGKDVELRCDPISGHTALYWYRQSLGQGLEFLIYFQGNSAPDKSGLPSDRFSAERTGGSVSTLTIQRTQQEDSAVYLCASSLHRQNTEAFFGQGTRLTVV.

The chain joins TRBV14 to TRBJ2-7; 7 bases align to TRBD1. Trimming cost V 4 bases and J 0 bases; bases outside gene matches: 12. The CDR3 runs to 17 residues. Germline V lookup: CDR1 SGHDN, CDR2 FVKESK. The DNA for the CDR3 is TGTGCCAGCAGCCCGCGTCCGACAGGGTGGAACTCCTACGAGCAGTACTTC. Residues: CASSPRPTGWNSYEQYF.

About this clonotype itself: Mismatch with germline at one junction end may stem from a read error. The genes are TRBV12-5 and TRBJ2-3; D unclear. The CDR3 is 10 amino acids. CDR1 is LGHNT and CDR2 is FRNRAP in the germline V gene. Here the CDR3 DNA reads TGTGCTAGTGGTTTGGCCTCTGGGGATTTT. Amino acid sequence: CASGLASGDF.